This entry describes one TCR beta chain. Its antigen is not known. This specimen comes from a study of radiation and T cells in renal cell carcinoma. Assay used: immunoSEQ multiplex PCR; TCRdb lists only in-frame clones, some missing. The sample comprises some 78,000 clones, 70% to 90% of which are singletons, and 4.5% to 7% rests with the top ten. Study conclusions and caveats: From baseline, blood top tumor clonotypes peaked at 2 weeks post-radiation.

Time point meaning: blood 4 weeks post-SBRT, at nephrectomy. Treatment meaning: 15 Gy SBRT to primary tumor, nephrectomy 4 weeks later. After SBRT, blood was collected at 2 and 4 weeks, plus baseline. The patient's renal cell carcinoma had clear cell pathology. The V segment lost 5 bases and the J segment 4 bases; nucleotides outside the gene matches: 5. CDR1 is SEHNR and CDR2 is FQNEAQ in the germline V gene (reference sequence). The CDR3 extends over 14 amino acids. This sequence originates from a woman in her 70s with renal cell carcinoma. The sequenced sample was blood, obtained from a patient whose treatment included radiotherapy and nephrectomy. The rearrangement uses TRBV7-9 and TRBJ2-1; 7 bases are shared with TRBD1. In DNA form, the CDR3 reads TGTGCCAGCAGCCGGACAGGACGTTACAATGAGCAGTTCTTC. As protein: CASSRTGRYNEQFF.